This entry features one TCR beta chain sequence. Its antigen is unknown. This record belongs to a study of cytomegalovirus exposure and HLA in healthy donors. Overall study context: Earlier findings included approximately 120 million unique TCR beta sequences obtained from 180 million or so T cells. General observations from the study: Later analysis suggested most CMV-associated TCR beta chains were HLA-restricted. A prior analysis recorded that most TCR beta V segments were productive about 87% or about 30% of the time. Presence/absence analyses supposed approximately even sequencing depth among donors.

Vbeta (60) and Jbeta (13) primers were used in the PCR. The method was immunoSEQ multiplex PCR; TCRdb's version includes in-frame clones alone and lacks a portion of them. This table holds about 93,000 clones, 55% to 70% found once. CDR1 LGHNA and CDR2 YSLEER come from the germline V gene. The CDR3 is 14 amino acids. J gave up 6 bases and V 5 bases, and 5 bases lay outside the gene matches. The genes are TRBV4-3 and TRBJ2-2, with TRBD1 identical over 8 bases. The source is a boy aged 10-17 years in good health and CMV-seropositive. The sequencing input was PBMCs. The CDR3 DNA reads as TGCGCCAGCAGCGATCAGGGGGCGGCCGGGGAGCTGTTTTTT. This encodes CASSDQGAAGELFF.